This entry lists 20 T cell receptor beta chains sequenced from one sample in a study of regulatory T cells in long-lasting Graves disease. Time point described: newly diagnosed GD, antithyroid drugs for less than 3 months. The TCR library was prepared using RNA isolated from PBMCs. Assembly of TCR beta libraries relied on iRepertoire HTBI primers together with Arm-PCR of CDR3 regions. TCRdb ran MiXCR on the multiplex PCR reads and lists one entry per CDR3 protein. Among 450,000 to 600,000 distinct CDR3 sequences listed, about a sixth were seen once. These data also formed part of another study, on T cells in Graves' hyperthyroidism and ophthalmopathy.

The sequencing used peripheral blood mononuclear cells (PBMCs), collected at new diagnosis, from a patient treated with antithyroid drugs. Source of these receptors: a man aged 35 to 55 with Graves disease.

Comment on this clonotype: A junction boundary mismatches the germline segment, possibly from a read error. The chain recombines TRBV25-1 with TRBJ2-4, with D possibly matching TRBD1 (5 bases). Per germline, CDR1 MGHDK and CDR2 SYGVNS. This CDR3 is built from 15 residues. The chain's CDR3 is CAGRQPRGTKNIQYF. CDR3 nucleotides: TGTGCCGGCAGACAACCTAGGGGCACCAAAAACATTCAGTACTTC.

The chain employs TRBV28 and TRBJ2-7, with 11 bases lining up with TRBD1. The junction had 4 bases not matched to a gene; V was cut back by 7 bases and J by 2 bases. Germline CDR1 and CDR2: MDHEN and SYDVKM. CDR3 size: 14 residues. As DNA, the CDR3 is TGTGCCAGCAATACGGGACAGGGGGCCTACGAGCAGTACTTC. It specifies CASNTGQGAYEQYF.

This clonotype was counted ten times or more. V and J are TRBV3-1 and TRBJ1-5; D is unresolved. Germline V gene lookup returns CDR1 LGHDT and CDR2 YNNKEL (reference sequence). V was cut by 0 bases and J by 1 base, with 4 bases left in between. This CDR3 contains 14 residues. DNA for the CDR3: TGTGCCAGCAGCCAAGAACTCAGCAATCAGCCCCAGCATTTT. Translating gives CASSQELSNQPQHF.

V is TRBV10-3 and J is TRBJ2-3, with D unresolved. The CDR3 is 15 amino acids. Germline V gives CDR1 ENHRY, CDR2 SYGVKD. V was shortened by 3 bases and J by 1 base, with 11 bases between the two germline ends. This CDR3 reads CAISDARFGTDTQYF. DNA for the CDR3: TGTGCCATCAGTGACGCGAGATTTGGCACAGATACGCAGTATTTT.

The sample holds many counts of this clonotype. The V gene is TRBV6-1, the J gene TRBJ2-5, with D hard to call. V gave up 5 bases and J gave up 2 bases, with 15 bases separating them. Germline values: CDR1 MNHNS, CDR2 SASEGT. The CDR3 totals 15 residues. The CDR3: CASSTKVGRQETQYF. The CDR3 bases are TGTGCCAGCAGTACCAAAGTGGGTCGGCAAGAGACCCAGTACTTC.

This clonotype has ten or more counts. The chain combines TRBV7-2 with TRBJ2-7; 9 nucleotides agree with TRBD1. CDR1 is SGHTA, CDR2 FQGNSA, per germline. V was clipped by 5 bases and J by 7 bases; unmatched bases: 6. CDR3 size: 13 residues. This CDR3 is CASSAQGAGEQYF. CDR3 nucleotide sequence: TGTGCCAGCAGCGCACAGGGGGCCGGGGAGCAGTACTTC.

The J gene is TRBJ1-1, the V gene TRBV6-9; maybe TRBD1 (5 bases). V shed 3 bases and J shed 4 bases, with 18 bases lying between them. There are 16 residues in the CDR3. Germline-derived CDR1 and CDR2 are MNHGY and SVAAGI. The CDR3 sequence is CASSYGQGQRGTEAFF. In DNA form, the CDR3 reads TGTGCCAGCAGTTACGGTCAGGGCCAACGCGGCACTGAAGCTTTCTTT.

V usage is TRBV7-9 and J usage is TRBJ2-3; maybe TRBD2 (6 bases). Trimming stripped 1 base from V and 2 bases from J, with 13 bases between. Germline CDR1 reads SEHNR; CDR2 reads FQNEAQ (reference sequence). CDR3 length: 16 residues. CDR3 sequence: CASSLGDSFATDTQYF. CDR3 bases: TGTGCCAGCAGCTTAGGGGACTCCTTCGCCACAGATACGCAGTATTTT.

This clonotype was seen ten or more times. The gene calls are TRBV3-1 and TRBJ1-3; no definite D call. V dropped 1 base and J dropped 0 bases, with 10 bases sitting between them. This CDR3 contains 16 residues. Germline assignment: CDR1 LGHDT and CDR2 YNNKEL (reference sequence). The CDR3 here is CASSQGLFGSGNTIYF. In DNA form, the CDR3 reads TGTGCCAGCAGCCAAGGTCTTTTTGGCTCTGGAAACACCATATATTTT.

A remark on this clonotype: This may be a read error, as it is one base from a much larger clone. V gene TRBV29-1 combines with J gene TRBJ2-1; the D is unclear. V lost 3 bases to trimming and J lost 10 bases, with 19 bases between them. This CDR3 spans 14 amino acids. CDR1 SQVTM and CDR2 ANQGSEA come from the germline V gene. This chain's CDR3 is CSVDAAHILGEQFF. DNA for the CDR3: TGCAGCGTTGACGCAGCTCACATCTTGGGGGAGCAGTTCTTC.

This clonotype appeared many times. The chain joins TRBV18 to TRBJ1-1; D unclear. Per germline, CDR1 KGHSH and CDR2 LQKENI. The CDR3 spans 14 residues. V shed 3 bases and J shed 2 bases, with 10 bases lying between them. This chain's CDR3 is CASSPFGSNTEAFF. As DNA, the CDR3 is TGTGCCAGCTCACCGTTCGGATCAAACACTGAAGCTTTCTTT.

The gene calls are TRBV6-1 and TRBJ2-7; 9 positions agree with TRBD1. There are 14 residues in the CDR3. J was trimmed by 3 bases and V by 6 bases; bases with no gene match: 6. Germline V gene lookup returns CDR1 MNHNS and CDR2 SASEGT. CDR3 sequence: CASRRGQGYYEQYF. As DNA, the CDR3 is TGTGCCAGCAGGCGCGGACAGGGGTACTACGAGCAGTACTTC.

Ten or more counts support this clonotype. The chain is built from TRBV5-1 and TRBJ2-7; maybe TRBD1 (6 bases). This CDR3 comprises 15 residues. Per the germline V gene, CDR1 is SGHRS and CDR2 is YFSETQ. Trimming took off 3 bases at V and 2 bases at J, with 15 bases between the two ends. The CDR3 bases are TGCGCCAGCAGCTATCCCGGGACACCAACCTACGAGCAGTACTTC. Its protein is CASSYPGTPTYEQYF.

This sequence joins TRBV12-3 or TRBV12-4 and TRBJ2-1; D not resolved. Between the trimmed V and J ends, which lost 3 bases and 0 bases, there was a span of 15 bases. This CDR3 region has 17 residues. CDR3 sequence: CASSFGLGQISYNEQFF. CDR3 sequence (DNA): TGTGCCAGCAGTTTTGGTTTAGGGCAGATCTCCTACAATGAGCAGTTCTTC.

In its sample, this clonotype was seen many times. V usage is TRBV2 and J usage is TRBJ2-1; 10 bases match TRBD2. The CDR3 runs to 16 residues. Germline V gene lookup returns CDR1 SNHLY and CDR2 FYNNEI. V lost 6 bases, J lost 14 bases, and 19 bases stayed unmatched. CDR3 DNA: TGTGCCAGCAGCGAAACGGTCGCGGGAGCGGGAGGGATAAAGTTCTTC. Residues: CASSETVAGAGGIKFF.

The CDR3 coding sequence is TGTGCCAGCAGCCAAGGAGGGGATTCCTACAATGAGCAGTTCTTC. The encoded protein is CASSQGGDSYNEQFF. The chain recombines TRBV4-2 with TRBJ2-1; either TRBD1 or TRBD2 may supply D (5 bases each). Trimming pared 1 base from V and 1 base from J, leaving 8 bases between. In germline, CDR1 is LGHNA, CDR2 YNFKEQ. This CDR3 comprises 15 residues.

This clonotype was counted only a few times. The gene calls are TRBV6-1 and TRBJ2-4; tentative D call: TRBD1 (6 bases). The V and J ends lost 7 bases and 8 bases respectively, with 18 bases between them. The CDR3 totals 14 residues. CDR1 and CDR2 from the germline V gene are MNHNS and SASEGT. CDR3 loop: CASTPMGAGDIQYF. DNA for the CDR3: TGTGCCAGCACCCCAATGGGGGCCGGGGACATTCAGTACTTC.

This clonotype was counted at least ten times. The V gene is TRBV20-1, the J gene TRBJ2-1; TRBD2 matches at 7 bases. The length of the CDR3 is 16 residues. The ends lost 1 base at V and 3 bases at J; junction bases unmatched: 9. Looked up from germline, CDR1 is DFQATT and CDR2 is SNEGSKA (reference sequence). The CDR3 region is CSARAGTTIIYNEQFF. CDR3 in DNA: TGCAGTGCTAGAGCCGGGACTACCATCATCTACAATGAGCAGTTCTTC.

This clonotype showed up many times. CDR3 sequence (DNA): TGTGCCACCAGTGATTTAGCGGGAGGCTCCTACAATGAGCAGTTCTTC. This translates into CATSDLAGGSYNEQFF. The V call is TRBV24-1, the J call TRBJ2-1; TRBD2 matches at 9 bases. This CDR3 region has 16 residues. With V trimmed by 1 base and J by 0 bases, 0 bases remained unmatched. Per the germline V gene, CDR1 is KGHDR and CDR2 is SFDVKD.

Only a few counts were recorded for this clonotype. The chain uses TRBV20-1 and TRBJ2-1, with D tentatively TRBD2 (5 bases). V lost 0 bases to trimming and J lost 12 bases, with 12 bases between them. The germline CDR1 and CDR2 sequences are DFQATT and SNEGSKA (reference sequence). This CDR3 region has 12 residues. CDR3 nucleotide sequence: TGCAGTGCTAGAGAGGAGCGGACTCGGCAGTTCTTC. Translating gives CSAREERTRQFF.